This is a list of T cell receptor beta chains from one sample in a study of T-cell reconstitution after alpha-beta-depleted transplantation in children. MiXCR, run by TCRdb on the PCR reads, gives a single entry per CDR3 protein. The data contain 80,000 to 100,000 distinct CDR3 sequences, more than 20% of them singletons. The sample in question was PBMCs, obtained before TCRalphabeta/CD19-depleted stem cell transplant. These receptors originate from a boy under 10 years old with acute lymphoblastic leukemia, due to receive a stem cell transplant. The conserved cysteine and the conserved F or W are not part of the CDR3 here. Each record gives: J gene, V gene, CDR3 protein.

TRBJ2-7	TRBV29-1	SVSDRPGGYEQY
TRBJ1-5	TRBV5-1	ASSLGLSSVGNQPQH
TRBJ2-1	TRBV29-1	SVEPSYNEQF
TRBJ2-3	TRBV14	ASSQAIGLAAQY
TRBJ1-5	TRBV2	ASSLERLSNQPQH
TRBJ2-2	TRBV4-3	ASSQQPGRGANTGELF
TRBJ2-1	TRBV9	ASGATPSEQF
TRBJ2-7	TRBV6-1	ASQLPGLAINEQY
TRBJ2-5	TRBV15	ATSRDLLGSQETQY
TRBJ2-3	TRBV11-2	ASSRYNQRSTDTQY
TRBJ2-1	TRBV20-1	SVAKVGEQF
TRBJ2-4	TRBV20-1	SARDYRSSGGAEAKNIQY
TRBJ2-1	TRBV29-1	SAAPTDEQF
TRBJ1-5	TRBV12-3/TRBV12-4	ASSFDARPQH
TRBJ1-4	TRBV28	ASSRTGGAEKLF
TRBJ2-7	TRBV28	ASSLRPHEQY
TRBJ2-1	TRBV12-3/TRBV12-4	ASRDLSYNEQF
TRBJ2-3	TRBV5-1	ASSLNAGGSTDTQY
TRBJ2-3	TRBV15	ATTDRGGQY
TRBJ2-3	TRBV29-1	SVSGGYLGTDTQY
TRBJ2-5	TRBV12-3/TRBV12-4	ASSTVLRMETQY
TRBJ2-7	TRBV5-1	ASSWGAFYEQY
TRBJ2-1	TRBV5-5	ASSLWASGGNEQF
TRBJ1-1	TRBV20-1	SARVQGPLIAF
TRBJ2-2	TRBV18	ASSPLSPTGELF
TRBJ2-1	TRBV5-1	ASSPDIAGVGFNEQF
TRBJ1-1	TRBV4-3	ASSPFRNTEAF
TRBJ2-3	TRBV28	ASSFKPTRTDTQY
TRBJ2-7	TRBV7-6	ASSLEASGGTYEQY
TRBJ1-5	TRBV12-3/TRBV12-4	ASTEFYNQPQH
TRBJ2-7	TRBV4-3	ASSQGQGLGEQY